Described below is a single T cell receptor (beta chain) sequence and its context. Its antigen is currently unknown. This record belongs to a study of T cell responses to AZD1222 COVID-19 vaccine. Study summary: Samples with a second dose at about 4 or about 12 weeks were pooled together.

Sequenced by immunoSEQ multiplex PCR; TCRdb stores in-frame clones only, minus some. The data show about 85,000 clones, about 92% seen once. General observations from the study: Baseline testing showed seropositivity in only 6 or 7 AZD1222 recipients. Spike-wide coverage was observed for vaccine-associated CD4 TCRs, with dominant responses at 160-218 and 743-854.

The receptor was isolated from an adult in good health. The sample consisted of peripheral blood, taken on day 0 of AZD1222 vaccination.

The CDR3, as DNA: TGTGCCACCACCCCTAGACAGGGTTTTCACGAGCAGTACTTC. Its protein is CATTPRQGFHEQYF. The chain carries TRBV6-6 and TRBJ2-7, with TRBD1 matching 7 bases. Looked up from germline, CDR1 is MNHNY and CDR2 is SVGAGI (reference sequence). The V and J ends lost 10 bases and 5 bases, in that order; junction bases with no gene match: 14. CDR3 length: 14 residues.